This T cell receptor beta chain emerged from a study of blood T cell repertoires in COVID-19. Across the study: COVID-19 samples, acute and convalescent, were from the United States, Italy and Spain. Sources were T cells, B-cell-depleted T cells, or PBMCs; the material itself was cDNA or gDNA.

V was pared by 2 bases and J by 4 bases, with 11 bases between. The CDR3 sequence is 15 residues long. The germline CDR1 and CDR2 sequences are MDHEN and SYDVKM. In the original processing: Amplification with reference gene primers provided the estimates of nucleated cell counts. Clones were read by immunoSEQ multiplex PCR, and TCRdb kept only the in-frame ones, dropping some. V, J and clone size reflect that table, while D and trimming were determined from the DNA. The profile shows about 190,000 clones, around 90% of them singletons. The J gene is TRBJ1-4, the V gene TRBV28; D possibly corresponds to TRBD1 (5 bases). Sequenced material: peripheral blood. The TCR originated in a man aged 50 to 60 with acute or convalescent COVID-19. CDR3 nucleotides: TGTGCCAGCAGTTTAGAAGGGGCCGGTAATGAAAAACTGTTTTTT. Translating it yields CASSLEGAGNEKLFF. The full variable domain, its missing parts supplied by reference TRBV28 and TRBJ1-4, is DVKVTQSSRYLVKRTGEKVFLECVQDMDHENMFWYRQDPGLGLRLIYFSYDVKMKEKGDIPEGYSVSREKKERFSLILESASTNQTSMYLCASSLEGAGNEKLFFGSGTQLSVL.